This is a list of T cell receptor beta chains from one sample in a study of T-cell reconstitution after alpha-beta-depleted transplantation in children. TCRdb independently ran MiXCR on the PCR reads; one entry per CDR3 protein. The table has around 450,000 distinct CDR3 sequences, over 40% seen once. This specimen was PBMCs, taken before TCRalphabeta/CD19-depleted stem cell transplant. The receptors here all came from a girl aged 2-10 years with aplastic anemia, due to receive a stem cell transplant. The CDR3 runs from the conserved cysteine through the conserved F or W. The D gene is left open where the match is weak. Only some rows state a clone size, as once, few, many or a class for expanded clones.

cdr3_nt | cdr3_aa | d_call | j_call | clone_size | v_call | cdr3_length
TGCAGTGCTCAAGATCCTAGCGGGAGGGCAGATACGCAGTATTTT | CSAQDPSGRADTQYF | TRBD2 | TRBJ2-3 | - | TRBV20-1 | 15
TGTGCCAGCAGCCCGGGGTTCCGGGATAGGGGAGATACGCAGTATTTT | CASSPGFRDRGDTQYF | - | TRBJ2-3 | many | TRBV7-9 | 16
TGCGCCAGCAGCCAAGTTTCAGATACGCAGTATTTT | CASSQVSDTQYF | - | TRBJ2-3 | many | TRBV3-1 | 12
TGTGCCAGCAGTTTAAAGGGGGCGCCCGGGGAGCTGTTTTTT | CASSLKGAPGELFF | TRBD1 | TRBJ2-2 | few | TRBV12-3/TRBV12-4 | 14
TGTGCCAGCAGTTTAGTTCTAGGGCAGGGGGCCTACGAGCAGTACTTC | CASSLVLGQGAYEQYF | TRBD1 | TRBJ2-7 | - | TRBV12-3/TRBV12-4 | 16
TGTGCCAGCATTGATAACACTGAAGCTTTCTTT | CASIDNTEAFF | - | TRBJ1-1 | - | TRBV6-2/TRBV6-3 | 11
TGCAGCGGCGAGGGGGACAGCTACGAGCAGTACTTC | CSGEGDSYEQYF | TRBD1 | TRBJ2-7 | - | TRBV29-1 | 12
TGCGCCAGCAGTGACAGGGGACTAGTACATGGTGTCAATGAGCAGTTCTTC | CASSDRGLVHGVNEQFF | TRBD2 | TRBJ2-1 | many | TRBV10-1 | 17
TGTGCCAGCAGCCTATACTGGGACTCCGGGGAGCTGTTTTTT | CASSLYWDSGELFF | - | TRBJ2-2 | - | TRBV7-2 | 14
TGCGCCAGCAGAGGGGACGAAGCCTACGAGCAGTACTTC | CASRGDEAYEQYF | - | TRBJ2-7 | many | TRBV5-1 | 13
TGTGCCAGCAGCTTACCGACTAGCGGGGTGGAGACCCAGTACTTC | CASSLPTSGVETQYF | TRBD2 | TRBJ2-5 | few | TRBV7-6 | 15
TGTGCCAGCAGTTGGAGACAGGGCTACAATGAGCAGTTCTTC | CASSWRQGYNEQFF | TRBD1 | TRBJ2-1 | few | TRBV27 | 14
TGTGCCAGCGGCAACCTAGACCTCTACGAGCAGTACTTC | CASGNLDLYEQYF | - | TRBJ2-7 | - | TRBV25-1 | 13
TGCAGTGCCAAGCGCGAGTACACAGATACGCAGTATTTT | CSAKREYTDTQYF | - | TRBJ2-3 | - | TRBV20-1 | 13
TGCGCCAGCAGGAGCAGGGAGACCTATGGCTACACCTTC | CASRSRETYGYTF | - | TRBJ1-2 | few | TRBV5-1 | 13
TGTGCCAGCCAGACGAGAGGGAACACTGAAGCTTTCTTT | CASQTRGNTEAFF | - | TRBJ1-1 | - | TRBV25-1 | 13
TGTGCCAGCAGCTTGACATACAACTATGGCTACACCTTC | CASSLTYNYGYTF | - | TRBJ1-2 | - | TRBV11-3 | 13
TGCAGTGCTAGAGATCAACAGGGGGCGGGAGAAGCTTTCTTT | CSARDQQGAGEAFF | TRBD1 | TRBJ1-1 | few | TRBV20-1 | 14
TGCAGTGCTAGAGGAAGGCGTCGCTCCTACGAGCAGTACTTC | CSARGRRRSYEQYF | - | TRBJ2-7 | many | TRBV20-1 | 14
TGTGCCAGCCAAGACAGCTTGAGCAATCAGCCCCAGCATTTT | CASQDSLSNQPQHF | - | TRBJ1-5 | - | TRBV19 | 14
TGTGCCAGCAGTATAGCGGGACTCCGGGATGAGCAGTTCTTC | CASSIAGLRDEQFF | TRBD2 | TRBJ2-1 | - | TRBV28 | 14
TGTGCCAGCAGCTACACAGCGGGACCAAGGAACTTC | CASSYTAGPRNF | TRBD2 | TRBJ2-7 | - | TRBV3-1 | 12
TGTGCCAGCAGCAGGGGACGATCCACAGATACGCAGTATTTT | CASSRGRSTDTQYF | - | TRBJ2-3 | - | TRBV21-1 | 14
TGTGCCAGCAGCTTGGGGGGTGCGGTGGAGACCCAGTACTTC | CASSLGGAVETQYF | - | TRBJ2-5 | - | TRBV5-5 | 14
TGTGCCAGCAGACAAACAGGGTTGGACACCGGGGAGCTGTTTTTT | CASRQTGLDTGELFF | - | TRBJ2-2 | few | TRBV7-6 | 15
TGCAGTGCTAGCCGGCGGGCCGGGGTCGGGCAGCCCCAGCATTTT | CSASRRAGVGQPQHF | - | TRBJ1-5 | few | TRBV20-1 | 15
TGTGCCAGCAGTGACGAGACAGATTTCTCCTACGAGCAGTACTTC | CASSDETDFSYEQYF | - | TRBJ2-7 | - | TRBV25-1 | 15
TGTGCCAGCTCAGTAGCGGGGGAAAGCTACGAGCAGTACTTC | CASSVAGESYEQYF | TRBD2 | TRBJ2-7 | few | TRBV18 | 14
TGTGCCAGCAGCTTAAGACAGGGGTACTCAGATACGCAGTATTTT | CASSLRQGYSDTQYF | TRBD1 | TRBJ2-3 | - | TRBV11-3 | 15
TGTGCCAGCAGTTTCGACAGGGTGGGCTACGAGCAGTACTTC | CASSFDRVGYEQYF | TRBD1 | TRBJ2-7 | - | TRBV28 | 14
TGCGCCAGCAGCCCTGAATACCGAGGCTCCTACGAGCAGTACTTC | CASSPEYRGSYEQYF | - | TRBJ2-7 | - | TRBV5-1 | 15
TGCAGTGCTAGTCGCCCCCGAGGGGGAGTTGGCTCAGATACGCAGTATTTT | CSASRPRGGVGSDTQYF | - | TRBJ2-3 | - | TRBV20-1 | 17
TGTGCCAGCAGCTTAGGCGGGCAGTCTCAGCCCCAGCATTTT | CASSLGGQSQPQHF | - | TRBJ1-5 | few | TRBV7-2 | 14
TGTGCCAGCAGCGTAGCTACTAGCACACACACAGATACGCAGTATTTT | CASSVATSTHTDTQYF | - | TRBJ2-3 | few | TRBV9 | 16
TGTGCCAGCAGCTTAATAACCCCACAAGAGACCCAGTACTTC | CASSLITPQETQYF | - | TRBJ2-5 | once | TRBV7-9 | 14
TGTGCCAGCAGTTACGCCGGGACAGGGGGCGAAACGCAGTATTTT | CASSYAGTGGETQYF | TRBD1 | TRBJ2-3 | - | TRBV6-5 | 15
TGCAGTGCTAAAAGCGGGGGTTCCTACAATGAGCAGTTCTTC | CSAKSGGSYNEQFF | TRBD2 | TRBJ2-1 | few | TRBV20-1 | 14
TGCAGCGTTGAAGTGCGGGACAGGACCCTCGAGCAGTACTTC | CSVEVRDRTLEQYF | TRBD1 | TRBJ2-7 | - | TRBV29-1 | 14
TGTGCCAGCAGCCTTCCCGAGGGAGGCGTGGATGGCTACACCTTC | CASSLPEGGVDGYTF | - | TRBJ1-2 | - | TRBV5-6 | 15
TGCAGTGCCCCGACAGGGGGCGAGCAGTACTTC | CSAPTGGEQYF | TRBD1 | TRBJ2-7 | - | TRBV20-1 | 11
TGCGCCAGCAGTGAGCAGAGGATCGGCAATCAGCCCCAGCATTTT | CASSEQRIGNQPQHF | - | TRBJ1-5 | - | TRBV10-2 | 15
TGCGCCAGCAGCTTGACCGCCATGGCACAAGAGACCCAGTACTTC | CASSLTAMAQETQYF | - | TRBJ2-5 | few | TRBV5-1 | 15
TGCGCCAGCAGTCTTGCGGGCGGGAGGCCGAGCTCCTACAATGAGCAGTTCTTC | CASSLAGGRPSSYNEQFF | TRBD2 | TRBJ2-1 | few | TRBV5-1 | 18
TGTGCCATCGCCGCCGGGGCCTACGAGCAGTACTTC | CAIAAGAYEQYF | - | TRBJ2-7 | - | TRBV10-3 | 12
TGTGCCAGCAGTGAATGGGCAGATAGCGGGAGGTCGCCCGGGGAGCCGTTTTTT | CASSEWADSGRSPGEPFF | TRBD2 | TRBJ2-2 | - | TRBV2 | 18